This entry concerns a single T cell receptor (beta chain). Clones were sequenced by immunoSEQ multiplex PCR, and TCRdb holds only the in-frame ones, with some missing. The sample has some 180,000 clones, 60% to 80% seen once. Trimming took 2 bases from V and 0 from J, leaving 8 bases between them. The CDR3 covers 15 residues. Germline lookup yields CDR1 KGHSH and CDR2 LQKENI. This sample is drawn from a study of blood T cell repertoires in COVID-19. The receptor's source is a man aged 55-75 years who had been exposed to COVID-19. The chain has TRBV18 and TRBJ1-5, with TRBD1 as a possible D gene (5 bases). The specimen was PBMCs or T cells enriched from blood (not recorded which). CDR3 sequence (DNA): TGTGCCAGCTCACCAGGGGCAGATAGCAATCAGCCCCAGCATTTT. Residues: CASSPGADSNQPQHF.